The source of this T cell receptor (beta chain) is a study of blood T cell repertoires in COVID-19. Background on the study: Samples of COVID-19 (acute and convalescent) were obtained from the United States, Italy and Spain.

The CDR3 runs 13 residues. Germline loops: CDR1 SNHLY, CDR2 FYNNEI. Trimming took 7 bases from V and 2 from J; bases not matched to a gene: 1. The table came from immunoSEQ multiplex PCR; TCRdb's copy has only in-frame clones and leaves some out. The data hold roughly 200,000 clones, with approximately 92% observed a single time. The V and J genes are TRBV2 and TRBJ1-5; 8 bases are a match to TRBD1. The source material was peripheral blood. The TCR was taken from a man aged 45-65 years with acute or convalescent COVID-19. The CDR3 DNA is TGTGCCAGCAAGACAGGGGGCAATCAGCCCCAGCATTTT. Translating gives CASKTGGNQPQHF.